This T cell receptor (beta chain) came from a study of CDR3 diversity in severe acne. The CDR3 sequence is 12 residues long. CDR1 SQVTM and CDR2 ANQGSEA come from the germline V gene. J gave up 7 bases and V 6 bases, and 7 bases lay outside the gene matches. A single record per CDR3 protein comes from TCRdb applying MiXCR to the PCR reads. The sample records 90,000 or so distinct CDR3 sequences, around 50% being singletons. This sequence originates from a male donor in good health, serving as a control. The sequencing input was blood. The chain combines TRBV29-1 with TRBJ1-2, with 8 bases lining up with TRBD1. CDR3 protein: CSVDRVQGGYTF. The CDR3, as DNA: TGCAGCGTGGACAGGGTCCAGGGTGGCTACACCTTC.